This T cell receptor (beta chain) was captured in a study of graft-versus-host responses after intestinal transplantation. About the study: Every transplant recipient was induced with anti-thymocyte globulin, then maintained on tacrolimus and steroids for approximately three years. Points from the study as a whole: Recipient marrow harbored GvH clones, some of which surfaced first in ileum or blood. Early post-transplant HvG declines showed an association with peak circulating GvH clone levels. Individuals who had graft-donor T cell macrochimerism had allografts that showed high graft-versus-host to host-versus-graft clonal ratios.

Details on this clone: Antigen unknown.

Per the germline V gene, CDR1 is SGHNT and CDR2 is YENEEA. The CDR3 is made up of 15 amino acids. J was trimmed by 8 bases and V by 7 bases; bases with no gene match: 13. TCRdb's copy holds only in-frame clones and misses some; the assay was immunoSEQ multiplex PCR. Found here are fewer than 95,000 clones, roughly 91% of them singletons; the top ten hold roughly 2%. This chain uses TRBV11-3 with TRBJ2-1, with TRBD2 matching 8 bases. The sample here was unstimulated CD8+ T cells sorted from spleen or lymph node cells, taken before intestinal transplant. The TCR was taken from a human donor who received an intestinal transplant. The CDR3 sequence is CASNPPGGGSDEQFF. The CDR3 nucleotides read TGTGCCAGCAACCCACCCGGCGGGGGGAGCGATGAGCAGTTCTTC.